A single sample gave rise to the 32 T cell receptor beta chains below, sequenced in a study of OX40 agonist ivuxolimab in advanced cancers. Sequenced by immunoSEQ multiplex PCR; TCRdb stores in-frame clones only, minus some. The data contain 7,500 to 9,500 clones, roughly 68% of them singletons. The material was CD4+ or CD8+ T cells sorted from blood, obtained in a trial of the OX40 agonist ivuxolimab. The receptor source for this set is an adult with an advanced solid tumor such as melanoma, head and neck, liver or kidney cancer.

The V gene is TRBV30, the J gene TRBJ1-1; D remains unclear. The CDR3 is made up of 11 amino acids. From germline, CDR1 is GTSNPN and CDR2 SVGIG (reference sequence). With 4 bases removed from V and 6 bases from J, the gap between germline ends came to 9 bases. The CDR3 spells CAWKVTPEAFF. As DNA, the CDR3 is TGTGCCTGGAAGGTCACACCTGAAGCTTTCTTT. Using reference TRBV30 and TRBJ1-1 for the parts outside the CDR3, the full variable domain is SQTIHQWPATLVQPVGSPLSLECTVEGTSNPNLYWYRQAAGRGLQLLFYSVGIGQISSEVPQNLSASRPQDRQFILSSKKLLLSDSGFYLCAWKVTPEAFFGQGTRLTVV.

This clone was seen a single time. The genes are TRBV5-6 and TRBJ2-7; TRBD1 agrees at 7 bases. Trimming took 4 bases from V and 5 from J; bases not matched to a gene: 15. Germline V gives CDR1 SGHDT, CDR2 YYEEEE. The CDR3 is made up of 16 amino acids. Here the CDR3 DNA reads TGTGCCAGCAGCCTGATGGGAACACAGGGGATGGACGAGCAGTACTTC. The encoded protein is CASSLMGTQGMDEQYF.

This chain links TRBV6-1 with TRBJ1-6, with D unclear. The V gene's germline CDR1 is MNHNS and CDR2 SASEGT. Trimming left V 1 base short and J 5 bases short, with 9 bases between. This CDR3 is built from 15 residues. The CDR3 DNA reads as TGTGCCAGCAGTGAAGGGCCCCAAAATAATTCACCCCTCCACTTT. It yields the protein CASSEGPQNNSPLHF.

This clone was counted a single time. The genes are TRBV27 and TRBJ1-1, with D possibly being TRBD1 (6 bases). Trimming cost V 6 bases and J 1 base, with 12 bases left between them. The CDR3 covers 14 residues. The V gene's germline CDR1 is MNHEY and CDR2 SMNVEV (reference sequence). CDR3 DNA sequence: TGTGCCAGCAGACAGGGACACGAGAACACTGAAGCTTTCTTT. As protein: CASRQGHENTEAFF.

In its sample, this clone ranks as medium-sized. The chain has TRBV5-1 and TRBJ2-1, with TRBD1 identical over 7 bases. After removal of 6 bases from V and 3 bases from J, the junction contained 3 bases not matched to a gene. Germline V lookup: CDR1 SGHRS, CDR2 YFSETQ. The CDR3 loop spans 13 amino acids. The DNA for the CDR3 is TGCGCCAGCACCGGGACAGACTACAATGAGCAGTTCTTC. Residues: CASTGTDYNEQFF.

The chain recombines TRBV19 with TRBJ2-2, with D unresolved. Deletions cut 8 bases from V and 3 bases from J, with 10 bases between. Germline V gene lookup returns CDR1 LNHDA and CDR2 SQIVND (reference sequence). The CDR3 loop spans 13 amino acids. The DNA of the CDR3 is TGTGCCAGTGGGGTGCAGTACACCGGGGAGCTGTTTTTT. This sequence encodes CASGVQYTGELFF.

The chain employs TRBV5-1 and TRBJ1-1; D ambiguous. CDR1 SGHRS and CDR2 YFSETQ come from the germline V gene. CDR3 length: 14 amino acids. With 1 base removed from V and 5 bases from J, the gap between germline ends came to 12 bases. For the CDR3, the DNA is TGCGCCAGCAGCTTGAGAACCGGTAAGACTGAAGCTTTCTTT. Amino acids: CASSLRTGKTEAFF.

The rearrangement links TRBV29-1 to TRBJ2-7; D tentatively reads TRBD1 or TRBD2 (7 bases each). Germline V gene sequence: CDR1 SQVTM, CDR2 ANQGSEA. The length of the CDR3 is 13 residues. The ends were cut back, 7 bases at V and 4 bases at J, with 17 bases in the middle. CDR3 bases: TGCAGCGCCCAGGGAGGGGGCACGTACGAGCAGTACTTC. This codes for CSAQGGGTYEQYF.

This clone was observed once. V and J are TRBV28 and TRBJ2-1; perhaps D is TRBD1 or TRBD2 (5 bases each). Between the trimmed V and J ends, which lost 0 bases and 7 bases, there was a span of 19 bases. Germline CDR1 is MDHEN and CDR2 is SYDVKM. The CDR3 totals 17 residues. CDR3 nucleotide sequence: TGTGCCAGCAGTTTATGGACCGCCTCGAGGGGCGGGAATGAGCAGTTCTTC. The encoded protein is CASSLWTASRGGNEQFF.

The chain combines TRBV11-2 with TRBJ2-7; TRBD1 might be the D (6 bases). Trimming took off 3 bases at V and 5 bases at J, with 23 bases between the two ends. The germline CDR1 and CDR2 sequences are SGHAT and FQNNGV. The CDR3 runs 17 residues. CDR3 amino acids: CASSFGLWAGDNHEQYF. The CDR3 nucleotides are TGTGCCAGCAGCTTCGGCCTTTGGGCAGGGGATAACCACGAGCAGTACTTC.

This clone turned up a few times. V usage is TRBV7-6 and J usage is TRBJ2-4; 8 bases match TRBD1. CDR3 length: 16 residues. V lost 3 bases to trimming and J lost 7 bases; unmatched junction nucleotides: 11. Germline V gene lookup returns CDR1 SGHVS and CDR2 FNYEAQ. The CDR3 coding sequence is TGTGCCAGCAGCTTGGAGACCCGACAGGGGCAGAACATTCAGTACTTC. This encodes CASSLETRQGQNIQYF.

This clone was counted only a few times. The chain uses TRBV7-6 and TRBJ2-7; TRBD2 matches at 8 bases. CDR1 is SGHVS, CDR2 FNYEAQ, per germline. There are 15 residues in the CDR3. V dropped 0 bases and J dropped 7; count of bases not matched to a gene: 8. The CDR3 DNA reads TGTGCCAGCAGCTTAGCGTCGGGAGGGTCTCGGGAGCAGTACTTC. Translated: CASSLASGGSREQYF.

A few counts support this clone. The chain employs TRBV9 and TRBJ2-3; D may be TRBD1 or TRBD2 (5 bases each). Germline V CDR1 and CDR2: SGDLS, YYNGEE. The CDR3 loop spans 13 amino acids. Trimming removed 2 bases from V and 1 base from J, with 5 bases in between. The DNA for the CDR3 is TGTGCCAGCAGCGTGGGGGGCACAGATACGCAGTATTTT. It translates to CASSVGGTDTQYF.

The DNA of the CDR3 is TGTGCCAGCAAAACGATAGCGGGGGCCTGGGATGAGCAGTTCTTC. It yields the protein CASKTIAGAWDEQFF. This chain uses TRBV6-5 with TRBJ2-1; 9 bases are shared with TRBD2. The junction had 12 bases not matched to a gene; V was cut back by 7 bases and J by 8 bases. Looked up from germline, CDR1 is MNHEY and CDR2 is SVGAGI. The CDR3 totals 15 residues.

Details on this clone: This may arise from a read error, as a much more abundant clone is one base away. Additional DNA sequences in this sample encode the identical CDR3. This chain joins TRBV28 and TRBJ1-4; D may be TRBD1 (5 bases). This CDR3 region has 14 residues. Trimming shortened V by 6 bases and J by 2 bases, and 10 bases separated the two germline ends. Germline V gene sequence: CDR1 MDHEN, CDR2 SYDVKM. CDR3 DNA sequence: TGTGCCAGCAGATGGACACCCACTAATGAAAAACTGTTTTTT. Translated, it gives CASRWTPTNEKLFF. Together with reference TRBV28 and TRBJ1-4, the CDR3 gives the full variable domain: DVKVTQSSRYLVKRTGEKVFLECVQDMDHENMFWYRQDPGLGLRLIYFSYDVKMKEKGDIPEGYSVSREKKERFSLILESASTNQTSMYLCASRWTPTNEKLFFGSGTQLSVL.

This chain joins TRBV19 and TRBJ1-4, with D unclear. The germline CDR1 and CDR2 sequences are LNHDA and SQIVND (reference sequence). V was pared by 6 bases and J by 8 bases, with 13 bases between. This CDR3 is built from 13 residues. The CDR3 region is CASSPRRPEKLFF. CDR3 in DNA: TGTGCCAGTAGCCCAAGACGCCCAGAAAAACTGTTTTTT.

The chain couples TRBV28 to TRBJ1-5; perhaps TRBD1 as D (5 bases). Trimming stripped 2 bases from V and 6 bases from J, with 11 bases between. This CDR3 contains 14 residues. Germline values: CDR1 MDHEN, CDR2 SYDVKM. CDR3 sequence reads: CASSLPRRGQPQHF. The CDR3 DNA is TGTGCCAGCAGTTTACCCCGGAGGGGTCAGCCCCAGCATTTT.

This sequence joins TRBV4-1 and TRBJ2-3, with D perhaps matching TRBD2 (6 bases). Germline loops: CDR1 MGHRA, CDR2 YSYEKL. Between the trimmed V and J ends, which lost 2 bases and 3 bases, there was a span of 9 bases. The CDR3 is made up of 14 amino acids. CDR3 residues: CASSQTGRTDTQYF. DNA of the CDR3: TGCGCCAGCAGCCAAACCGGGAGAACAGATACGCAGTATTTT.

This chain connects TRBV5-6 to TRBJ2-5, with TRBD1 matching 8 bases. The germline V gene has CDR1 SGHDT and CDR2 YYEEEE. V lost 3 bases to trimming and J lost 1 base; unmatched junction nucleotides: 5. CDR3 length: 15 residues. CDR3 DNA: TGTGCCAGCAGCTCCGGACAGGGCCCCCAAGAGACCCAGTACTTC. Amino acids: CASSSGQGPQETQYF.

The chain couples TRBV29-1 to TRBJ2-7; D is undetermined. V lost 0 bases, J lost 3 bases, and 6 bases lay in between. The CDR3 has 12 amino acids. The germline gives CDR1 SQVTM, CDR2 ANQGSEA. CDR3 nucleotides: TGCAGCGTTGAAGACGGCCTCTACGAGCAGTACTTC. Residues: CSVEDGLYEQYF.

In this sample, this clone turned up a few times. The chain links TRBV2 to TRBJ2-7; the match to TRBD2 covers 7 bases. CDR1 and CDR2 (germline): SNHLY, FYNNEI. With V trimmed by 7 bases and J by 3 bases, 9 bases remained unmatched. CDR3 size: 14 residues. CDR3 in DNA: TGTGCCAGCACCGGCCTAGCGGTTTTCTACGAGCAGTACTTC. The encoded protein is CASTGLAVFYEQYF.

The rearrangement joins TRBV6-5 to TRBJ2-3; 10 positions agree with TRBD2. The J segment lost 1 base and the V segment lost 5 bases, leaving 0 bases of the junction unmatched. Germline CDR1 and CDR2: MNHEY and SVGAGI. The CDR3 totals 14 residues. The CDR3 here is CASSLAGGTDTQYF. CDR3 nucleotide sequence: TGTGCCAGCAGTCTAGCGGGAGGCACAGATACGCAGTATTTT.

Sample share makes this clone medium-sized (0.01 to 0.1%). The chain joins TRBV4-2 to TRBJ2-3, with TRBD2 identical over 9 bases. J gave up 6 bases and V 0 bases, and 7 bases lay outside the gene matches. The germline V gene has CDR1 LGHNA and CDR2 YNFKEQ. The CDR3 covers 16 residues. The CDR3 reads CASSQDRGSGSDTQYF. The CDR3 nucleotides read TGTGCCAGCAGCCAAGATCGTGGTAGCGGGAGTGATACGCAGTATTTT.

The rearrangement links TRBV4-2 to TRBJ2-6; 8 bases align to TRBD2. Germline lookup yields CDR1 LGHNA and CDR2 YNFKEQ. Unmatched junction bases numbered 1, after V lost 0 bases and J lost 0 bases. The CDR3 sequence is 17 residues long. The CDR3 protein is CASSQDGTSSGANVLTF. In DNA form, the CDR3 reads TGTGCCAGCAGCCAAGATGGGACTAGCTCTGGGGCCAACGTCCTGACTTTC.

This sequence joins TRBV29-1 and TRBJ2-7; 8 nucleotides agree with TRBD2. Germline CDR1 is SQVTM and CDR2 is ANQGSEA. The CDR3 has 14 residues. V trimming: 1 base; J trimming: 2 bases; junction bases outside the gene matches: 4. The CDR3 nucleotides read TGCAGCGTTGAAGGCGGGAGGTCCCCCTACGAGCAGTACTTC. Translation: CSVEGGRSPYEQYF.

The chain has TRBV6-1 and TRBJ2-3, with 9 nucleotides matching TRBD2. There are 14 residues in the CDR3. Trimming cost V 4 bases and J 2 bases; bases outside gene matches: 1. Germline loops: CDR1 MNHNS, CDR2 SASEGT. The CDR3 loop is CASSGTSATDTQYF. The DNA of the CDR3 is TGTGCCAGCAGTGGGACTAGCGCCACAGATACGCAGTATTTT.

The chain links TRBV6-6 to TRBJ1-3; TRBD1 agrees at 7 bases. Germline-derived CDR1 and CDR2 are MNHNY and SVGAGI (reference sequence). V dropped 4 bases and J dropped 5; count of bases not matched to a gene: 8. The CDR3 is 15 residues long. DNA for the CDR3: TGTGCCAGCAGTTGGGACAGAAATTGGCGAAACACCATATATTTT. Residues: CASSWDRNWRNTIYF.

J is TRBJ2-7 and V is TRBV11-2; D is unresolved. This CDR3 spans 14 amino acids. CDR1 is SGHAT, CDR2 FQNNGV, per germline. Deletions cut 1 base from V and 1 base from J, with 8 bases between. CDR3 bases: TGTGCCAGCAGCTTAGGGCTAGTTTCCTACGAGCAGTACTTC. It yields the protein CASSLGLVSYEQYF.

CDR3 DNA: TGTGCCAGCAGCCAAGGGGGCGGCTTGAACACTGAAGCTTTCTTT. It translates to CASSQGGGLNTEAFF. This chain uses TRBV14 with TRBJ1-1; perhaps TRBD1 as D (5 bases). This CDR3 spans 15 amino acids. Between the trimmed V and J ends, which lost 1 base and 0 bases, there was a span of 9 bases. CDR1 SGHDN and CDR2 FVKESK come from the germline V gene.

This clone was seen more than once but under ten times. This chain links TRBV7-9 with TRBJ1-4, with 7 bases identical to TRBD1. This CDR3 comprises 16 residues. The J segment lost 0 bases and the V segment lost 1 base, leaving 2 bases of the junction unmatched. Germline lookup yields CDR1 SEHNR and CDR2 FQNEAQ (reference sequence). CDR3 sequence reads: CASSLDRGSTNEKLFF. CDR3 coding DNA: TGTGCCAGCAGCTTAGACAGGGGCTCAACTAATGAAAAACTGTTTTTT. The full variable domain, its missing parts supplied by reference TRBV7-9 and TRBJ1-4, is DTGVSQNPRHKITKRGQNVTFRCDPISEHNRLYWYRQTLGQGPEFLTYFQNEAQLEKSRLLSDRFSAERPKGSFSTLEIQRTEQGDSAMYLCASSLDRGSTNEKLFFGSGTQLSVL.

The chain employs TRBV27 and TRBJ2-1; TRBD2 matches 9 bases. From germline, CDR1 is MNHEY and CDR2 SMNVEV (reference sequence). The CDR3 consists of 16 residues. V was pared by 0 bases and J by 2 bases, with 2 bases of the junction left unmatched. The CDR3 nucleotides read TGTGCCAGCAGTTTATCTAGCGGGAGCGCCTACAATGAGCAGTTCTTC. This translates into CASSLSSGSAYNEQFF.

Only a few counts were recorded for this clone. V and J are TRBV29-1 and TRBJ2-3, with 7 bases matching TRBD2. Germline V CDR1 and CDR2: SQVTM, ANQGSEA. V trimming: 4 bases; J trimming: 2 bases; junction bases outside the gene matches: 12. The CDR3 spans 16 residues. The CDR3 DNA reads TGCAGCGTTGCTGATAGTCTAGCGGACCTCACAGATACGCAGTATTTT. This codes for CSVADSLADLTDTQYF.